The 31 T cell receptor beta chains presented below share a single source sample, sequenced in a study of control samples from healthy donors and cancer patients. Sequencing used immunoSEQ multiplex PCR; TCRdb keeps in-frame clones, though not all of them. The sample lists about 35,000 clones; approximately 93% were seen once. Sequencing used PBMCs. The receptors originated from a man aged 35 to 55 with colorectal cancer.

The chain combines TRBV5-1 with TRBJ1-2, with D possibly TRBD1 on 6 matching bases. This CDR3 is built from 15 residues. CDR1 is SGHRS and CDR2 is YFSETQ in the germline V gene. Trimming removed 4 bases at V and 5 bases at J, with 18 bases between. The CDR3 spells CASSERGGEGYGYTF. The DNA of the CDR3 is TGCGCCAGCAGCGAGCGGGGGGGCGAGGGGTATGGCTACACCTTC.

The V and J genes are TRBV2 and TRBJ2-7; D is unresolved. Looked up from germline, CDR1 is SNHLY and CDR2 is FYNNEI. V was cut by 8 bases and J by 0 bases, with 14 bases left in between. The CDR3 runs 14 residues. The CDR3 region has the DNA TGTGCCAGCTGCTCATGGGCAGACTCCTACGAGCAGTACTTC. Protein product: CASCSWADSYEQYF.

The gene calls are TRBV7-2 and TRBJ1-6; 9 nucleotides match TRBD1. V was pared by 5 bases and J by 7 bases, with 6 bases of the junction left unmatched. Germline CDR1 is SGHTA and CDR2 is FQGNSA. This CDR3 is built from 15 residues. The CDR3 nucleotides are TGTGCCAGCAGCGTACAGGGGGCGCAGAATTCACCCCTCCACTTT. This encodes CASSVQGAQNSPLHF.

CDR3 sequence (DNA): TGTGCCAGTAGTCGGCAGGGCGACACTGAAGCTTTCTTT. As protein: CASSRQGDTEAFF. The rearrangement joins TRBV19 to TRBJ1-1; TRBD1 might be the D (5 bases). The CDR3 totals 13 residues. The germline V and J ends were trimmed by 5 bases and 3 bases, with 10 bases remaining between them. Per germline, CDR1 LNHDA and CDR2 SQIVND (reference sequence).

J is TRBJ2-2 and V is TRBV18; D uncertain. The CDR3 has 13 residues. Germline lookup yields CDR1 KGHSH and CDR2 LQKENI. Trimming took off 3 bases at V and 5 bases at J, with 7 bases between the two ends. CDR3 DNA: TGTGCCAGCTCACCGGAAATTACCGGGGAGCTGTTTTTT. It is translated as CASSPEITGELFF.

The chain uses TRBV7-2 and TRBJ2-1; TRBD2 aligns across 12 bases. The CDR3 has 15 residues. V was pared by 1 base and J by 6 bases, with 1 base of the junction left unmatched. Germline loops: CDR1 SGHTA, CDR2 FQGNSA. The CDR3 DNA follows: TGTGCCAGCAGCTTAGAACTAGCGGGGGGCAATGAGCAGTTCTTC. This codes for CASSLELAGGNEQFF. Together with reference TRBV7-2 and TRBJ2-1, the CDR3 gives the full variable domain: GAGVSQSPSNKVTEKGKDVELRCDPISGHTALYWYRQSLGQGLEFLIYFQGNSAPDKSGLPSDRFSAERTGGSVSTLTIQRTQQEDSAVYLCASSLELAGGNEQFFGPGTRLTVL.

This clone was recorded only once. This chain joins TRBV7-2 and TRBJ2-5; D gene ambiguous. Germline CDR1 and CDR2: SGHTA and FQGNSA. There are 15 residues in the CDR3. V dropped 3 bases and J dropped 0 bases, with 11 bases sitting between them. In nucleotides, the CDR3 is TGTGCCAGCAGCTTGATCGGCAGCAACCAAGAGACCCAGTACTTC. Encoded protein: CASSLIGSNQETQYF.

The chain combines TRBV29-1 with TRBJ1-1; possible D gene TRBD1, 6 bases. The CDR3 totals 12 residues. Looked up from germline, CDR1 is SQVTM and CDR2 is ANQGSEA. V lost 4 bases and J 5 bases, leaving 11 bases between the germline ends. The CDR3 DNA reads TGCAGCGTTGCGGCAGGGGTAACTGAAGCTTTCTTT. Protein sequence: CSVAAGVTEAFF.

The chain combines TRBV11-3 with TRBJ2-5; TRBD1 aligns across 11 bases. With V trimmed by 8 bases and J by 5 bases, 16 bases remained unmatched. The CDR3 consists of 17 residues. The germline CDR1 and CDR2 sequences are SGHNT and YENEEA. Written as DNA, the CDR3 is TGTGCCAGCTCTGTAAATCCGGGACAGGGGGATATGGAGACCCAGTACTTC. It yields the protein CASSVNPGQGDMETQYF.

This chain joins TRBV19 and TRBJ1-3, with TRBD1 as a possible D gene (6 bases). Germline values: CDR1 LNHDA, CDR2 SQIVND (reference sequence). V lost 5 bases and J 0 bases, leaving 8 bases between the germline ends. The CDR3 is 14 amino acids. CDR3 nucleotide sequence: TGTGCCAGTAGTCAGGGGAGCTCTGGAAACACCATATATTTT. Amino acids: CASSQGSSGNTIYF.

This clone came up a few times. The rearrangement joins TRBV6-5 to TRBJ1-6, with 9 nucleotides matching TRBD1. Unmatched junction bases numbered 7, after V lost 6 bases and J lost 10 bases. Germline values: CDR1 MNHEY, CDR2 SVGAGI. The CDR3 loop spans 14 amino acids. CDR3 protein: CASSPGQGFSPLHF. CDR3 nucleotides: TGTGCCAGCAGCCCGGGACAGGGTTTCTCACCCCTCCACTTT.

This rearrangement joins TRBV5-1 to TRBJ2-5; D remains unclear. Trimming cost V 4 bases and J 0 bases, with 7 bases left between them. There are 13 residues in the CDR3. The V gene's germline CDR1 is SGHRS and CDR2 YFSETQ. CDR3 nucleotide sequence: TGCGCCAGCAGCCGGTGGAACCAAGAGACCCAGTACTTC. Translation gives CASSRWNQETQYF.

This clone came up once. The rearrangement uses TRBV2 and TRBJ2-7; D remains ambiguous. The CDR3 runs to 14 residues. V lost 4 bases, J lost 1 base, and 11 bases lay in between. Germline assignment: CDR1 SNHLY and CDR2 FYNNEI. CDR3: CASSVHRISYEQYF. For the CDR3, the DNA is TGTGCCAGCAGTGTCCATCGGATTTCCTACGAGCAGTACTTC. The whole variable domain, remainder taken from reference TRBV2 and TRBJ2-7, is EPEVTQTPSHQVTQMGQEVILRCVPISNHLYFYWYRQILGQKVEFLVSFYNNEISEKSEIFDDQFSVERPDGSNFTLKIRSTKLEDSAMYFCASSVHRISYEQYFGPGTRLTVT.

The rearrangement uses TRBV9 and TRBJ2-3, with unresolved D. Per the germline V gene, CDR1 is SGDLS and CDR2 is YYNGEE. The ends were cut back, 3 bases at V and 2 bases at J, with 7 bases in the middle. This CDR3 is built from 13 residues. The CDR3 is CASSAAHTDTQYF. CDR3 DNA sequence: TGTGCCAGCAGCGCGGCCCACACAGATACGCAGTATTTT.

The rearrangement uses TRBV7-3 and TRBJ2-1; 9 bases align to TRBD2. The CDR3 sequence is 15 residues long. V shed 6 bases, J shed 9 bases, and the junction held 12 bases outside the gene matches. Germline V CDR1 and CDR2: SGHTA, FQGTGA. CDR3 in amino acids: CASSSAGGGAREQFF. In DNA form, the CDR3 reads TGTGCCAGCAGTTCCGCTGGCGGGGGGGCTCGTGAGCAGTTCTTC.

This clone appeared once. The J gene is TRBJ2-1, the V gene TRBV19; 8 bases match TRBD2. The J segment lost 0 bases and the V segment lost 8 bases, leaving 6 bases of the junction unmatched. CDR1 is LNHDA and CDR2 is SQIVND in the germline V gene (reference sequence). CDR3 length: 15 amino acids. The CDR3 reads CASRRGGSSYNEQFF. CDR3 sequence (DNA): TGTGCCAGTCGCCGCGGGGGGAGCTCCTACAATGAGCAGTTCTTC. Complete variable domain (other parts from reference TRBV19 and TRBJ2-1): DGGITQSPKYLFRKEGQNVTLSCEQNLNHDAMYWYRQDPGQGLRLIYYSQIVNDFQKGDIAEGYSVSREKKESFPLTVTSAQKNPTAFYLCASRRGGSSYNEQFFGPGTRLTVL.

The CDR3 loop reads CASKAASYEQYF. Here the CDR3 DNA reads TGTGCCAGCAAGGCGGCCTCCTACGAGCAGTACTTC. The chain links TRBV6-5 to TRBJ2-7; D is unclear. CDR1 and CDR2 (germline): MNHEY, SVGAGI. The CDR3 has 12 residues. The germline V and J ends were trimmed by 7 bases and 0 bases, with 7 bases remaining between them.

Here the CDR3 reads CASSLNVGNTIYF. The CDR3 DNA reads TGTGCCAGCAGCCTCAACGTCGGAAACACCATATATTTT. V usage is TRBV12-3 or TRBV12-4 and J usage is TRBJ1-3; D gene ambiguous. The V gene lost 6 bases and the J gene lost 4 bases, with 10 bases spanning the gap. The CDR3 spans 13 residues.

The CDR3 sequence: CASSYSTQQYF. The CDR3 DNA reads TGTGCCAGCAGCTATTCTACGCAGCAGTACTTC. The chain recombines TRBV14 with TRBJ2-7; no firm D call. Germline V lookup: CDR1 SGHDN, CDR2 FVKESK. V was pared by 5 bases and J by 8 bases, with 10 bases between. The CDR3 covers 11 residues.

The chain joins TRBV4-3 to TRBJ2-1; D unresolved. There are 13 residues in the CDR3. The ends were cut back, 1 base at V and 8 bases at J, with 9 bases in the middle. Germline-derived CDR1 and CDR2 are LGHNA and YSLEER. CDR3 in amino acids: CASSQVGRDEQFF. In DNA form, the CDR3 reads TGCGCCAGCAGCCAAGTAGGAAGGGATGAGCAGTTCTTC.

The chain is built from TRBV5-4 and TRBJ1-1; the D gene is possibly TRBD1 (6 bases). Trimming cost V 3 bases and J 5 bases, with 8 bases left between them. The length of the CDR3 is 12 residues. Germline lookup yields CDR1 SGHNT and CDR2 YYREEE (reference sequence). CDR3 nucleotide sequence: TGTGCCAGCAGCTCGAGGGGGACTGAAGCTTTCTTT. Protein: CASSSRGTEAFF.

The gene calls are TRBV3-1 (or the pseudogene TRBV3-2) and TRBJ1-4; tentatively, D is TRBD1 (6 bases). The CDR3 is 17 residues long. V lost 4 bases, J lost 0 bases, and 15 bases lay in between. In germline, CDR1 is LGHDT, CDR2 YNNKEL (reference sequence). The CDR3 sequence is CASSRREGGPTNEKLFF. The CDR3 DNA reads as TGTGCCAGCAGCCGAAGAGAGGGGGGACCAACTAATGAAAAACTGTTTTTT.

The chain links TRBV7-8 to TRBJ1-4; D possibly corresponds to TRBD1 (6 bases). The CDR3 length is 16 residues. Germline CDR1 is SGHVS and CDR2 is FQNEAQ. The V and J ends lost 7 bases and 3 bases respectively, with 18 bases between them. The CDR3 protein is CASTPRGPSANEKLFF. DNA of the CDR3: TGTGCCAGCACGCCCAGGGGACCTTCAGCTAATGAAAAACTGTTTTTT.

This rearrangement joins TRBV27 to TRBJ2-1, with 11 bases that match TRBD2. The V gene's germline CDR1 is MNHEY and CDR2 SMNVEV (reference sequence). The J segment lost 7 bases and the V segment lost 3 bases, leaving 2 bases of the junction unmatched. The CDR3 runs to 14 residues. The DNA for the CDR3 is TGTGCCAGCAGTTTTAGCGGGGGGGCAAATGAGCAGTTCTTC. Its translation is CASSFSGGANEQFF.

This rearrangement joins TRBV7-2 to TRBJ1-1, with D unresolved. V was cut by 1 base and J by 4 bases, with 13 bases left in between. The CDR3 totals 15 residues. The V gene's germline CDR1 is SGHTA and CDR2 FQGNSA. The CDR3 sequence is CASSLESRTGTEAFF. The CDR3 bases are TGTGCCAGCAGCTTAGAATCCCGAACGGGCACTGAAGCTTTCTTT.

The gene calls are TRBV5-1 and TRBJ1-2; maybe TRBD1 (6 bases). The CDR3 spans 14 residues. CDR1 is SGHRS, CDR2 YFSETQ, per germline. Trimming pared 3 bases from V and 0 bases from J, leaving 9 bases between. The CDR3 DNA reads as TGCGCCAGCAGCTCGGGGACACCTAACTATGGCTACACCTTC. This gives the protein CASSSGTPNYGYTF.

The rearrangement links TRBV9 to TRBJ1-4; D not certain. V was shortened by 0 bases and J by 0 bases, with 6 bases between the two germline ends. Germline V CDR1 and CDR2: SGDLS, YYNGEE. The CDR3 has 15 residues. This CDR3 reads CASSVGAATNEKLFF. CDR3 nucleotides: TGTGCCAGCAGCGTAGGGGCAGCAACTAATGAAAAACTGTTTTTT.

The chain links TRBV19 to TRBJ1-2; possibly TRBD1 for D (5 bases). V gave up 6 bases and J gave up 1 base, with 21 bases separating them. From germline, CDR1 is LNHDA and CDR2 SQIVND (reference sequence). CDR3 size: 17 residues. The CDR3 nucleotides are TGTGCCAGTAGCTTCCCCCCCGGCCCGACAGATAACTATGGCTACACCTTC. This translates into CASSFPPGPTDNYGYTF.

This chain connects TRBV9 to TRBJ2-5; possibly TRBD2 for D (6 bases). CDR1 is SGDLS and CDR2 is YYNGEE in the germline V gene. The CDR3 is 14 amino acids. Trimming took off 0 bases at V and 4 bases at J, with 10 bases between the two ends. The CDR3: CASSVAGAGETQYF. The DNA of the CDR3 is TGTGCCAGCAGCGTAGCGGGAGCAGGAGAGACCCAGTACTTC.

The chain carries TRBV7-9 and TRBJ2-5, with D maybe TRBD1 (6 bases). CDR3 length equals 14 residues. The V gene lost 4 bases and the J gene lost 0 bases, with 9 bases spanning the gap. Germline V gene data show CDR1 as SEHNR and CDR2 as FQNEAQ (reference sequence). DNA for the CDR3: TGTGCCAGCAGCTACAGACAGGACCAAGAGACCCAGTACTTC. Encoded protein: CASSYRQDQETQYF.

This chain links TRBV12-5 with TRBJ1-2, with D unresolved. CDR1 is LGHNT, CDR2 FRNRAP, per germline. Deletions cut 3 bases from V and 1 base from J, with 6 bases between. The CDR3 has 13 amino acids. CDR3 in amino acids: CASGLDVNYGYTF. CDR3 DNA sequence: TGTGCTAGTGGTTTAGATGTTAACTATGGCTACACCTTC.